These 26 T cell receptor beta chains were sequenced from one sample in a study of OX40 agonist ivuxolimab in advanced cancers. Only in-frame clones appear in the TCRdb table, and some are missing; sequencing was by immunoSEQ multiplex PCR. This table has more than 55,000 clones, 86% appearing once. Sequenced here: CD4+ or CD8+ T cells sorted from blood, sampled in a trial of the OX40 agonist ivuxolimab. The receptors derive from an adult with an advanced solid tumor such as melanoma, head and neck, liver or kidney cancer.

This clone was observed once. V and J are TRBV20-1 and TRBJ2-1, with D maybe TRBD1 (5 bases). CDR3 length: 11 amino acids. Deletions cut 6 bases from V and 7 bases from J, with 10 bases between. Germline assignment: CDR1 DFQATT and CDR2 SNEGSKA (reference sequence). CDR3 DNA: TGCAGTGCCAGAAGGGGAAATGAGCAGTTCTTC. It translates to CSARRGNEQFF.

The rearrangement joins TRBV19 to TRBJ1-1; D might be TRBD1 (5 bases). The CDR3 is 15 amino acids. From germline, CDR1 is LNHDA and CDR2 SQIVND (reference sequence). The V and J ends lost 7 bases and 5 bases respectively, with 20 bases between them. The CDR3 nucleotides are TGTGCCAGTAACTCCCAAAGTCGGGGCTCTACTGAAGCTTTCTTT. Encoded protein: CASNSQSRGSTEAFF. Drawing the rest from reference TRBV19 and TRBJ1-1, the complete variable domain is DGGITQSPKYLFRKEGQNVTLSCEQNLNHDAMYWYRQDPGQGLRLIYYSQIVNDFQKGDIAEGYSVSREKKESFPLTVTSAQKNPTAFYLCASNSQSRGSTEAFFGQGTRLTVV.

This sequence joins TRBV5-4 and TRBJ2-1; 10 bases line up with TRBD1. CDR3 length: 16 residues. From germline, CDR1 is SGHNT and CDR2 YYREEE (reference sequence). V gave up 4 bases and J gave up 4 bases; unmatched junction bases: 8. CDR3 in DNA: TGTGCCAGCAGCCCTTGGACAGGGGGTTTGTACAATGAGCAGTTCTTC. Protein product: CASSPWTGGLYNEQFF.

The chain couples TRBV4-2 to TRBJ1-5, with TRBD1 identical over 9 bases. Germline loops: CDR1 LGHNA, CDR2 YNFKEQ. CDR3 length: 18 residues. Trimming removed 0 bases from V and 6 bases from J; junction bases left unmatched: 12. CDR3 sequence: CASSQDLISGTGFQPQHF. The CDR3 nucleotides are TGTGCCAGCAGCCAAGATCTTATTTCGGGGACAGGGTTTCAGCCCCAGCATTTT.

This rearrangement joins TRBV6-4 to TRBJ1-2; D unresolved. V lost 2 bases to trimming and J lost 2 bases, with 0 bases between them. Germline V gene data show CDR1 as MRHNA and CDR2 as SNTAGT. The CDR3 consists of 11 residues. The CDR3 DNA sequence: TGTGCCAGCAGTGACAACTATGGCTACACCTTC. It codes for CASSDNYGYTF.

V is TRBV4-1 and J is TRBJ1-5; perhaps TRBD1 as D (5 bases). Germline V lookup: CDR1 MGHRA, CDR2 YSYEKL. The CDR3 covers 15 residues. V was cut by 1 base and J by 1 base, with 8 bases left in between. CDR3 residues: CASSQVSGSNQPQHF. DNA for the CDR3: TGCGCCAGCAGCCAAGTATCAGGGAGCAATCAGCCCCAGCATTTT.

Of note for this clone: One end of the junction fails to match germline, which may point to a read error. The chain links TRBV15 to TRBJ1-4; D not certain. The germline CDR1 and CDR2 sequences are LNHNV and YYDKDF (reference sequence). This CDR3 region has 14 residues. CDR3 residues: CATSGETTNEKLFF. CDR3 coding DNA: TGTGCCACCAGCGGAGAAACAACTAATGAAAAACTGTTTTTT.

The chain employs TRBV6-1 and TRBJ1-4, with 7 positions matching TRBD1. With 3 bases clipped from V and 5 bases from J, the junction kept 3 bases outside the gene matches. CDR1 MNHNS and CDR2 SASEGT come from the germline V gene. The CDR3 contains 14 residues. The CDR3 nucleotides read TGTGCCAGCAGTGACGGGACAGCGAATGAAAAACTGTTTTTT. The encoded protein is CASSDGTANEKLFF.

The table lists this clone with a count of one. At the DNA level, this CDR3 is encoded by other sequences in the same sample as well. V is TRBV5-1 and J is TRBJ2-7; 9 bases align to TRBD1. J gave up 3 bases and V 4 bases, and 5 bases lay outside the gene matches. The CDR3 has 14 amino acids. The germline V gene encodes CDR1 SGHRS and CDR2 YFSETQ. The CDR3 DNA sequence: TGCGCCAGCAGCCTAGGACAGGGGAACTACGAGCAGTACTTC. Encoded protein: CASSLGQGNYEQYF. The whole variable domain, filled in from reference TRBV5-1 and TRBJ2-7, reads KAGVTQTPRYLIKTRGQQVTLSCSPISGHRSVSWYQQTPGQGLQFLFEYFSETQRNKGNFPGRFSGRQFSNSRSEMNVSTLELGDSALYLCASSLGQGNYEQYFGPGTRLTVT.

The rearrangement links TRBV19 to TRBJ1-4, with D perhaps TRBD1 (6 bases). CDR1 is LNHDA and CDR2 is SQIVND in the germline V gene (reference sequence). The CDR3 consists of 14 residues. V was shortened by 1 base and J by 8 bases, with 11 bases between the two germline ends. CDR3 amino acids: CASSIARGEEKLFF. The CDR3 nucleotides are TGTGCCAGTAGTATAGCCAGGGGAGAAGAAAAACTGTTTTTT.

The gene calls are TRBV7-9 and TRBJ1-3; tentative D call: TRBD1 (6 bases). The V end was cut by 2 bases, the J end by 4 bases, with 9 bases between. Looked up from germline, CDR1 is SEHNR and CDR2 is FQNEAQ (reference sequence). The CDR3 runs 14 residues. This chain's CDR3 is CASSLTGSGNTIYF. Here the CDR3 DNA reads TGTGCCAGCAGCTTAACAGGGTCCGGAAACACCATATATTTT.

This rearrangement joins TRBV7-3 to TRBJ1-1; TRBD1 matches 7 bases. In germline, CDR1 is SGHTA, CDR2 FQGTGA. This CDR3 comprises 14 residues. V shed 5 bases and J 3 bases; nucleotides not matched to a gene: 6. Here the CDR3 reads CASSITGADTEAFF. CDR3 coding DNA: TGTGCCAGCAGCATTACAGGGGCCGACACTGAAGCTTTCTTT.

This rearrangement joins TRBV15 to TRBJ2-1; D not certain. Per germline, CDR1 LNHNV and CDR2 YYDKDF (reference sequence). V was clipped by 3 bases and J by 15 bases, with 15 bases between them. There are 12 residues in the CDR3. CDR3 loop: CATSSGGAIRFF. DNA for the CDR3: TGTGCCACCAGCAGTGGTGGCGCGATCCGGTTCTTC.

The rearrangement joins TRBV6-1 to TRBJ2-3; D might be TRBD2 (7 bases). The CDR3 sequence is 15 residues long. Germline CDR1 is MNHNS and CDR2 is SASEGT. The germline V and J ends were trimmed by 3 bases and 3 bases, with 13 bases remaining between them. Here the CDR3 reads CASSDRGGATDTQYF. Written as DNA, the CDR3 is TGTGCCAGCAGTGATAGGGGGGGGGCAACAGATACGCAGTATTTT.

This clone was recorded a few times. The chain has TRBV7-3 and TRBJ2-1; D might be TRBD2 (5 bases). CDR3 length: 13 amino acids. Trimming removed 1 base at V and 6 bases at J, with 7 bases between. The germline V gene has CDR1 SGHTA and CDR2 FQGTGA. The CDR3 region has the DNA TGTGCCAGCAGCTTAAGGACTCCCAATGAGCAGTTCTTC. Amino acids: CASSLRTPNEQFF.

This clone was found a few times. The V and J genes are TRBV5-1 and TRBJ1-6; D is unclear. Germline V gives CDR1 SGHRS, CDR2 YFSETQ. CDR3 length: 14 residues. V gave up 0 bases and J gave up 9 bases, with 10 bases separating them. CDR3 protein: CASSLAGEGSPLHF. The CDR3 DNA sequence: TGCGCCAGCAGCTTGGCCGGGGAGGGTTCACCCCTCCACTTT.

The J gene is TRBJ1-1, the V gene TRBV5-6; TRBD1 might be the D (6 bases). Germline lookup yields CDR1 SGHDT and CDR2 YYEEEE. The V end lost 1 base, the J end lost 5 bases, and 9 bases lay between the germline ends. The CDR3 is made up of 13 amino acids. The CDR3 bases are TGTGCCAGCAGCTTGAGGCAGGGGACTGAAGCTTTCTTT. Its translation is CASSLRQGTEAFF.

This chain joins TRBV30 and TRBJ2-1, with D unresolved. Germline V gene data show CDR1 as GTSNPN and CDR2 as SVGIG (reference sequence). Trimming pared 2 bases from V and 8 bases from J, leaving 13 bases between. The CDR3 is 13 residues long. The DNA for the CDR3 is TGTGCCTGGAGTCGATCCTGGTCCCATGAGCAGTTCTTC. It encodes CAWSRSWSHEQFF.

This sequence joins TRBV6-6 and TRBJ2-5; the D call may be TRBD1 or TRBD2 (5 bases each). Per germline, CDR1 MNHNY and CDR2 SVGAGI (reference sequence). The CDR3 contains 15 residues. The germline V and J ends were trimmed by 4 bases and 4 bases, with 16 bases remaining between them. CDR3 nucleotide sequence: TGTGCCAGCAGTTTACCGGGACCCCAGGCAGAGACCCAGTACTTC. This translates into CASSLPGPQAETQYF.

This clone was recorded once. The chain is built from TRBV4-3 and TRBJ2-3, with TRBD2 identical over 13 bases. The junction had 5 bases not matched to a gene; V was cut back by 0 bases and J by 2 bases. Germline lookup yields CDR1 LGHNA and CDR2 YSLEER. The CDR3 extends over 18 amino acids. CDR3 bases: TGCGCCAGCAGCCAAGATTATGGGACTAGCGGGGTCACAGATACGCAGTATTTT. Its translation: CASSQDYGTSGVTDTQYF.

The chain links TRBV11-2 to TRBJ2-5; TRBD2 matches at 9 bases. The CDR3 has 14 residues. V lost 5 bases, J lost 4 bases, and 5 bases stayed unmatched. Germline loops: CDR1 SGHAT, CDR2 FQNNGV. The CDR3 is CASSLLLAGETQYF. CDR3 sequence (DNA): TGTGCCAGCAGCCTCCTACTAGCGGGAGAGACCCAGTACTTC.

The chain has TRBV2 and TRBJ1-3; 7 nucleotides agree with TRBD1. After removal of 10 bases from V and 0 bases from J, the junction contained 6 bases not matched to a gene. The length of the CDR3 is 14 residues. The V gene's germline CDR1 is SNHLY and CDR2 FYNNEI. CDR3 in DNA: TGTGCCACTACCCAGGGGGTCTCTGGAAACACCATATATTTT. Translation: CATTQGVSGNTIYF.

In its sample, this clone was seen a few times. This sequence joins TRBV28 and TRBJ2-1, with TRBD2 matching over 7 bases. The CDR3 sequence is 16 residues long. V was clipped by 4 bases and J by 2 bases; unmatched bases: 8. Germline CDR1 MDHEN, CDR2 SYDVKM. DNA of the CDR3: TGTGCCAGCAGTTCCCCCGGGGGGAGACCCTACAATGAGCAGTTCTTC. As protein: CASSSPGGRPYNEQFF.

In DNA, the CDR3 is TGTGCCAGCTCCACTCGGGGGGCCAACGTCCTGACTTTC. Residues: CASSTRGANVLTF. The rearrangement links TRBV18 to TRBJ2-6; D is undetermined. The germline V and J ends were trimmed by 6 bases and 4 bases, with 7 bases remaining between them. Germline loops: CDR1 KGHSH, CDR2 LQKENI. The CDR3 has 13 amino acids.

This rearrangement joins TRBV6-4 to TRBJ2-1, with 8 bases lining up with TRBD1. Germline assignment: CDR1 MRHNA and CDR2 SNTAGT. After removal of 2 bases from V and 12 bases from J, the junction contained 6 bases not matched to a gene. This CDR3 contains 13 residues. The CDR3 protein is CASSDMGTGLQFF. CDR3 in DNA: TGTGCCAGCAGTGACATGGGGACAGGTCTGCAGTTCTTC.

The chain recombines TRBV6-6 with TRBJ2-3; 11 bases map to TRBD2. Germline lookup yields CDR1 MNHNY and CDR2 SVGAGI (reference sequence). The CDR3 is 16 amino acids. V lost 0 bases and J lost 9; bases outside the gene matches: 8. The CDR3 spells CASSYSPSGGSWTQYF. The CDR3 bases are TGTGCCAGCAGTTACTCCCCTAGCGGGGGGTCCTGGACGCAGTATTTT.